The TCR beta chain described here comes from a study of blood T cell repertoires in COVID-19. Study in general: COVID-19 samples collected from the United States, Italy and Spain covered acute and convalescent phases.

The data were produced by immunoSEQ multiplex PCR, yet TCRdb's version contains in-frame clones alone and is incomplete. The sample gives about 100,000 clones, 88% of which show up once; around 6.5% is in the top ten. Note on this clone: Other DNA sequences of this sample code for an identical CDR3.

The length of the CDR3 is 14 residues. V lost 2 bases and J 0 bases, leaving 5 bases between the germline ends. The germline V gene encodes CDR1 MNHEY and CDR2 SVGAGI. The sequence came from a woman aged 55-75 years with acute or convalescent COVID-19. The chain links TRBV6-5 to TRBJ1-5; no clear D. What was sequenced was peripheral blood. The CDR3 loop is CASSYGGSNQPQHF. In nucleotides, the CDR3 is TGTGCCAGCAGTTACGGCGGTAGCAATCAGCCCCAGCATTTT.